This TCR beta chain derives from a study of shared clonotypes between healthy human individuals. General study points: Limited genetic and exposure-history diversity came from having few donors.

In regard to this clone: Antigen unknown.

Donors had no recently reported acute infections or vaccinations and were HIV-negative. Every one of the donors was a Caucasian adult that lived in Nashville, Tennessee. This table comes from immunoSEQ multiplex PCR, and its TCRdb copy is limited to in-frame clones, with some not included. The table records 600,000 to 750,000 clones, 90% of them present only once. V lost 0 bases, J lost 1 base, and 10 bases lay in between. CDR1 is MNHEY, CDR2 SVGAGI, per germline. CDR3 length equals 15 residues. The V call is TRBV6-5, the J call TRBJ2-7; no definite D call. This clonotype was sampled from a man aged 18 to 29 in good health. Some clones in this sample may be carry-over from other donors' samples. Sample: memory CD8+ T cells from PBMCs. The subset is: CD45RO+ cells pooled with CCR7-negative TemRA cells. The CDR3 sequence: CASSYSKVTSYEQYF. The DNA for the CDR3 is TGTGCCAGCAGTTACTCGAAAGTGACTTCCTACGAGCAGTACTTC.